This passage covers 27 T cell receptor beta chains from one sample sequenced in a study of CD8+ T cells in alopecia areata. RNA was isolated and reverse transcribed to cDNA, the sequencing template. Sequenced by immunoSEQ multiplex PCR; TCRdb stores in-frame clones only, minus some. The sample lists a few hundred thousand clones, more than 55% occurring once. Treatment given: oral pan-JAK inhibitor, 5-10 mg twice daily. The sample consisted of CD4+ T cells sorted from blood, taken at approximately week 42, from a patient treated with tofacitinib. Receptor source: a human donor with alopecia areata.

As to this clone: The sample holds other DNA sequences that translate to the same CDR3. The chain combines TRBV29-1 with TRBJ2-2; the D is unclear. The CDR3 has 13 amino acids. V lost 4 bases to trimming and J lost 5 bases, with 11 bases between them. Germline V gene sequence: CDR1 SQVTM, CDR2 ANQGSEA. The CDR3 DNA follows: TGCAGCGTTGGGATTTTAGGGACCGGGGAGCTGTTTTTT. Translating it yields CSVGILGTGELFF.

The CDR3 region is CASSFDSQGRDQPQHF. In nucleotides, the CDR3 is TGTGCCAGCAGCTTTGATTCTCAGGGGAGAGATCAGCCCCAGCATTTT. The V and J genes are TRBV7-2 and TRBJ1-5, with D perhaps matching TRBD1 (6 bases). Germline V gene data show CDR1 as SGHTA and CDR2 as FQGNSA. V was pared by 3 bases and J by 5 bases, with 17 bases between. This CDR3 spans 16 amino acids.

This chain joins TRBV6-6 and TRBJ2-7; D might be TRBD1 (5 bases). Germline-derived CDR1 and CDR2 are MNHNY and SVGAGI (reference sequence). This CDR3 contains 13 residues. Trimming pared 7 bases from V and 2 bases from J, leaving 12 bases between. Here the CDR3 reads CASNQQGTYEQYF. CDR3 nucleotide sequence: TGTGCCAGCAACCAGCAGGGAACCTACGAGCAGTACTTC.

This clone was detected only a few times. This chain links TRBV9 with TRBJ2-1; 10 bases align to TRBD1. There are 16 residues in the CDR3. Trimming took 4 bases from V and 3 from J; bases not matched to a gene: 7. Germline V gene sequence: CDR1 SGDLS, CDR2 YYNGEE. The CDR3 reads CASSPAGTGVYNEQFF. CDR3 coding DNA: TGTGCCAGCAGCCCCGCCGGGACAGGGGTCTACAATGAGCAGTTCTTC.

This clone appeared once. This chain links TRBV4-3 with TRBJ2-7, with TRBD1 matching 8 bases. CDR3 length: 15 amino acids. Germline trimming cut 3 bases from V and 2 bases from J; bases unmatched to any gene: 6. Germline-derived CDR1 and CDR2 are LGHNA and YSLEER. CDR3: CASSQGDRLAYEQYF. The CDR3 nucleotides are TGCGCCAGCAGCCAGGGGGACAGGTTGGCCTACGAGCAGTACTTC.

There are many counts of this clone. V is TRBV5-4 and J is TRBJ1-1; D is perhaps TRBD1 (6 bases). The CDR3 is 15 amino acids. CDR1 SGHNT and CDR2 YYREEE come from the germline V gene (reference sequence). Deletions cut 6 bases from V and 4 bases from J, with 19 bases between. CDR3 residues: CASTPEGGWGTEAFF. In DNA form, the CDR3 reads TGTGCCAGCACCCCGGAGGGGGGTTGGGGCACTGAAGCTTTCTTT. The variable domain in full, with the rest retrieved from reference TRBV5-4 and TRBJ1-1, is ETGVTQSPTHLIKTRGQQVTLRCSSQSGHNTVSWYQQALGQGPQFIFQYYREEENGRGNFPPRFSGLQFPNYSSELNVNALELDDSALYLCASTPEGGWGTEAFFGQGTRLTVV.

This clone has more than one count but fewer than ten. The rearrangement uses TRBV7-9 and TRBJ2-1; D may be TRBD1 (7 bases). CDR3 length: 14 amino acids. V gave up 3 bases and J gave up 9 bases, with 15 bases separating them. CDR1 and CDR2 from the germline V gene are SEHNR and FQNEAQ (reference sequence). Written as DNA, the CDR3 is TGTGCCAGCAGCTTTCAGGGGGGCACGAGTGAGCAGTTCTTC. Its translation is CASSFQGGTSEQFF.

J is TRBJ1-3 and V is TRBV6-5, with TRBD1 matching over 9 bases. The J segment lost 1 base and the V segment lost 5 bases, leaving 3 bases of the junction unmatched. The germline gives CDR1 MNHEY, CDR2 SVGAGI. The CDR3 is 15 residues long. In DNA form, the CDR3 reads TGTGCCAGCAGTCTTGGGACAGGGTCTGGAAACACCATATATTTT. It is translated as CASSLGTGSGNTIYF.

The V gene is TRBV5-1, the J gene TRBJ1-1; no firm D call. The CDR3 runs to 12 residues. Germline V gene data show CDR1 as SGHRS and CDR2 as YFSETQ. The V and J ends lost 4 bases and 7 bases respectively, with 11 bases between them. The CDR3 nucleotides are TGCGCCAGCAGCGACGGAGGGATTGAAGCTTTCTTT. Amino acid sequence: CASSDGGIEAFF.

CDR3 DNA: TGTGCCAGCAGCCAAGATCGGACAGGGTCTGGCTACACCTTC. As protein: CASSQDRTGSGYTF. The rearrangement joins TRBV14 to TRBJ1-2; 8 bases line up with TRBD1. Per germline, CDR1 SGHDN and CDR2 FVKESK. V shed 0 bases and J 7 bases; nucleotides not matched to a gene: 4. This CDR3 contains 14 residues.

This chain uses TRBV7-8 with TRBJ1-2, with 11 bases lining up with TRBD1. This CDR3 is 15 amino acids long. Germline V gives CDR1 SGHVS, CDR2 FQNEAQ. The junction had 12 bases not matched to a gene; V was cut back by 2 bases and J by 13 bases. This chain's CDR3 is CASSLISEGQGESTF. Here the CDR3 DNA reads TGTGCCAGCAGCTTAATCTCGGAGGGACAGGGGGAATCCACCTTC.

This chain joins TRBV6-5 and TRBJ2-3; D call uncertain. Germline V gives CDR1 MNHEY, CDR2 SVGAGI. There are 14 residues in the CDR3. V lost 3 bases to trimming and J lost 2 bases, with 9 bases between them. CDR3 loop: CASSYSVHTDTQYF. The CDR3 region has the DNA TGTGCCAGCAGTTATTCGGTACACACAGATACGCAGTATTTT.

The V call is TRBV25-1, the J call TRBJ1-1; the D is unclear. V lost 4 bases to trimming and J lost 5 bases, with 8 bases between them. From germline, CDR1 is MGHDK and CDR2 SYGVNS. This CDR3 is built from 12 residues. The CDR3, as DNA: TGTGCCAGCAGTGTTCCGGGAACTGAAGCTTTCTTT. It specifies CASSVPGTEAFF.

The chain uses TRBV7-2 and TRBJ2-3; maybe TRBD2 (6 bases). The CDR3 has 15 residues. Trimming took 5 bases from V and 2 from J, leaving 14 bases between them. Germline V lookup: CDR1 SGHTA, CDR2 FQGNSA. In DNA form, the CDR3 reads TGTGCCAGCAGCCGTTCCGGGACTCTCACAGATACGCAGTATTTT. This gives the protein CASSRSGTLTDTQYF.

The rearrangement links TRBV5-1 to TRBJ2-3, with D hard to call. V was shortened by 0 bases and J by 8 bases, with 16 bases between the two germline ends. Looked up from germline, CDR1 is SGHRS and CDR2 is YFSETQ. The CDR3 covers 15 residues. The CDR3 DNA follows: TGCGCCAGCAGCTTGGTGTTAGCTGGGGATAGTACGCAGTATTTT. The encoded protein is CASSLVLAGDSTQYF. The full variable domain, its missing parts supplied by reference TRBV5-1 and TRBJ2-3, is KAGVTQTPRYLIKTRGQQVTLSCSPISGHRSVSWYQQTPGQGLQFLFEYFSETQRNKGNFPGRFSGRQFSNSRSEMNVSTLELGDSALYLCASSLVLAGDSTQYFGPGTRLTVL.

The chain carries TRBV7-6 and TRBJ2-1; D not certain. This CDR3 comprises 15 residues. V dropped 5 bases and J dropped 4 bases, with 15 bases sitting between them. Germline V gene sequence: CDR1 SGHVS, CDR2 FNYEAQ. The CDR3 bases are TGTGCCAGCAGCCCGGCGAGTTCGTTGTACAATGAGCAGTTCTTC. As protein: CASSPASSLYNEQFF.

DNA of the CDR3: TGTGCCAGCAGCCATGGACAGGGGGGGACCTACGAGCAGTACTTC. This sequence encodes CASSHGQGGTYEQYF. This rearrangement joins TRBV2 to TRBJ2-7; 10 bases agree with TRBD1. This CDR3 has 15 amino acids. Losses at the gene ends were 6 bases for V and 2 bases for J; bases not matched to a gene: 7. Germline V CDR1 and CDR2: SNHLY, FYNNEI.

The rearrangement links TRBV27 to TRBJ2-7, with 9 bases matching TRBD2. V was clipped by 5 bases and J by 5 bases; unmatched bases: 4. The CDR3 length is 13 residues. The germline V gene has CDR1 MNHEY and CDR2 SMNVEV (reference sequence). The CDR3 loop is CASSPSGGNEQYF. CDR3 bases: TGTGCCAGCAGTCCCAGCGGGGGGAACGAGCAGTACTTC.

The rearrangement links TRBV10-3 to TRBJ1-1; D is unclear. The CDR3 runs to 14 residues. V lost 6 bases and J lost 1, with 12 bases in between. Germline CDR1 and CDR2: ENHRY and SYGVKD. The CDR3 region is CAISLALGNTEAFF. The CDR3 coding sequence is TGTGCCATCAGCCTGGCTTTAGGGAACACTGAAGCTTTCTTT.

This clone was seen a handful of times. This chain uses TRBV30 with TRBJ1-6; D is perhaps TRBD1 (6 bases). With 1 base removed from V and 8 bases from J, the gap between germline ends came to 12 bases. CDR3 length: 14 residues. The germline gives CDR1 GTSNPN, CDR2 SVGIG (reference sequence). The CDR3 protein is CAWSDTGKYSPLHF. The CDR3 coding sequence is TGTGCCTGGAGTGATACAGGGAAGTATTCACCCCTCCACTTT.

CDR3 bases: TGTGCCAGCAGTGAATCCTCCGGGACAGGGTACGGCTACGAGCAGTACTTC. Encoded protein: CASSESSGTGYGYEQYF. The chain links TRBV25-1 to TRBJ2-7; 9 positions agree with TRBD1. This CDR3 is built from 17 residues. With V trimmed by 1 base and J by 3 bases, 10 bases remained unmatched. From germline, CDR1 is MGHDK and CDR2 SYGVNS.

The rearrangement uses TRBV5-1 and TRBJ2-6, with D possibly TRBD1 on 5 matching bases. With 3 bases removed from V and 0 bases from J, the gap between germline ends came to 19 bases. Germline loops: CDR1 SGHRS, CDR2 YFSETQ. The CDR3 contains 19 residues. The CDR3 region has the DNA TGCGCCAGCAGCTCCGTGACAGTTTCGACGCGCTCTGGGGCCAACGTCCTGACTTTC. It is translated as CASSSVTVSTRSGANVLTF. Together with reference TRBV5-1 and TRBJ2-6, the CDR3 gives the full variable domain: KAGVTQTPRYLIKTRGQQVTLSCSPISGHRSVSWYQQTPGQGLQFLFEYFSETQRNKGNFPGRFSGRQFSNSRSEMNVSTLELGDSALYLCASSSVTVSTRSGANVLTFGAGSRLTVL.

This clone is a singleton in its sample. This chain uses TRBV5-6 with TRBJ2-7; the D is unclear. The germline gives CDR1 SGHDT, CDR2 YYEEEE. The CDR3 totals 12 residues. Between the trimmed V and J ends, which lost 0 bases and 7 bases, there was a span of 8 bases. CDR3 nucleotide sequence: TGTGCCAGCAGCTTGGGTGCGCGGGAGCAGTACTTC. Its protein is CASSLGAREQYF.

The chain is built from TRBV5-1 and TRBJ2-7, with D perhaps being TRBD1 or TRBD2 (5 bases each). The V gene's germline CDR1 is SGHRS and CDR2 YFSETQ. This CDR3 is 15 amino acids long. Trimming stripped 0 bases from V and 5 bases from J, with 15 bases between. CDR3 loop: CASSLGMAGTHEQYF. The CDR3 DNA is TGCGCCAGCAGCTTGGGGATGGCAGGGACCCACGAGCAGTACTTC.

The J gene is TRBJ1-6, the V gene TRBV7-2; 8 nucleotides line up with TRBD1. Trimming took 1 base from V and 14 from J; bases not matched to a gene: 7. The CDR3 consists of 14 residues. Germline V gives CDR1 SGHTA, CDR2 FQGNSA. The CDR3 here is CASSLVLPGQALHF. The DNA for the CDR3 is TGTGCCAGCAGCTTAGTCCTCCCGGGACAGGCCCTCCACTTT.

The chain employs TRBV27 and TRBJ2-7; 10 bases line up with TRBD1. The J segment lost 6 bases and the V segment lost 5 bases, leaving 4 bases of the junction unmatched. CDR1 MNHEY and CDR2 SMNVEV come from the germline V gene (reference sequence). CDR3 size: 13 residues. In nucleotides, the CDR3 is TGTGCCAGCAGTCGACAGGGGGCGCCCGAGCAGTACTTC. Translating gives CASSRQGAPEQYF.

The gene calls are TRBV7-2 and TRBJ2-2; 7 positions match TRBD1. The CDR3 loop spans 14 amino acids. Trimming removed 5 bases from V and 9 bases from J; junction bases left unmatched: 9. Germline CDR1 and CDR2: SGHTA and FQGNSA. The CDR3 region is CASSREQGNRELFF. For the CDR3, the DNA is TGTGCCAGCAGCCGTGAACAGGGGAACCGGGAGCTGTTTTTT.